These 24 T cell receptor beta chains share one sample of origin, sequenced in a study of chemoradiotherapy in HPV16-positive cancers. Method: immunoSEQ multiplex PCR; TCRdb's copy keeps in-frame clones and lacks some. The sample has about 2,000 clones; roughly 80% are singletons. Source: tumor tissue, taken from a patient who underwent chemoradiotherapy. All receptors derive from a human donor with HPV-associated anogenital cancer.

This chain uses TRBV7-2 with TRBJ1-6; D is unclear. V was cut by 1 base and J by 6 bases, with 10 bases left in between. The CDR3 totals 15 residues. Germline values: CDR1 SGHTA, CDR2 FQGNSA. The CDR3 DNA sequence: TGTGCCAGCAGCTTAGTCTCTGGCCTTAATTCACCCCTCCACTTT. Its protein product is CASSLVSGLNSPLHF.

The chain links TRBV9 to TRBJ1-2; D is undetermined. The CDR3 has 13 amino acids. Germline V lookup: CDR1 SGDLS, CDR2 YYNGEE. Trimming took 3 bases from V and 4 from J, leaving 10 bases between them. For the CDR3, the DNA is TGTGCCAGCAGCGCGGACGGTGGCTATGGCTACACCTTC. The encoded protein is CASSADGGYGYTF.

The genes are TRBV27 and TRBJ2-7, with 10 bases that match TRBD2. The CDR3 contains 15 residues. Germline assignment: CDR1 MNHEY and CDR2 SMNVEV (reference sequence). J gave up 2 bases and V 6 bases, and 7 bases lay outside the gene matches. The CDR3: CASRSGLATTYEQYF. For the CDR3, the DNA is TGTGCCAGCAGATCGGGACTAGCGACAACCTACGAGCAGTACTTC.

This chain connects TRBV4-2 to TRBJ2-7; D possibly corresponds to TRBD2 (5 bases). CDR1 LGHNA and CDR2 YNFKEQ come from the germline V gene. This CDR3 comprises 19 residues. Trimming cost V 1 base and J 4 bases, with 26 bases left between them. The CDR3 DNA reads TGTGCCAGCAGCCAAGGGTCGGCTCTTGACACCCTGAGGGATTACGAGCAGTACTTC. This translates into CASSQGSALDTLRDYEQYF.

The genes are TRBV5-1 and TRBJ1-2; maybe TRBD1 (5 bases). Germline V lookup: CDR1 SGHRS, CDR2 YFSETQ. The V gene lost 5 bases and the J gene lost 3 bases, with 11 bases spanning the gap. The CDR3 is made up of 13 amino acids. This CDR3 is CASRPGTDYGYTF. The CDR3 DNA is TGCGCCAGCAGACCAGGGACCGACTATGGCTACACCTTC.

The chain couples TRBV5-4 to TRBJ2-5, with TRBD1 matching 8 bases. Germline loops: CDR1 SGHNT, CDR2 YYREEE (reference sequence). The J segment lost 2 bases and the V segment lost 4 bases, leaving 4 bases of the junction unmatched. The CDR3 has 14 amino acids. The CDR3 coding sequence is TGTGCCAGCAGCAACGGACAGGGTCAAGAGACCCAGTACTTC. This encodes CASSNGQGQETQYF.

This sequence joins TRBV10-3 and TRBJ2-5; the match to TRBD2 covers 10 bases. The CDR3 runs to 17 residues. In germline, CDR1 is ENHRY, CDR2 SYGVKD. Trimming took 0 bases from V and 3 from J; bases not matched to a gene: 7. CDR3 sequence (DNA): TGTGCCATCAGTGAGTCTGGGGCTAGCGGGAGAGAAGAGACCCAGTACTTC. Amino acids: CAISESGASGREETQYF.

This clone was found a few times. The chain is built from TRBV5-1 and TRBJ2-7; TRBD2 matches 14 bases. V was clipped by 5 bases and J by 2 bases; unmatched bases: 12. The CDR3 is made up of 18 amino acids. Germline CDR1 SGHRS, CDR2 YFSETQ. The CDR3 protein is CASRPPGLAGEIPYEQYF. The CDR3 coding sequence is TGCGCCAGCAGACCGCCGGGACTAGCGGGAGAAATCCCCTACGAGCAGTACTTC.

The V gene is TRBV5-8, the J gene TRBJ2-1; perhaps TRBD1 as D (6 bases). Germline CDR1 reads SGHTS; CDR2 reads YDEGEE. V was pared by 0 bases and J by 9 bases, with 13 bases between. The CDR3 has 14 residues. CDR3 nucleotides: TGTGCCAGCAGCTTGGGACAGGTATTCGTTGAGCAGTTCTTC. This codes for CASSLGQVFVEQFF.

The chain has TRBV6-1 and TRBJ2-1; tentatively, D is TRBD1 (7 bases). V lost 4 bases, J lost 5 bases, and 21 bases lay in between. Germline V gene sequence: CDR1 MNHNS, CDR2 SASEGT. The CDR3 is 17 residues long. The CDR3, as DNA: TGTGCCAGCAGTGCCCACAGGGGCGGGACAAAAGACAATGAGCAGTTCTTC. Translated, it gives CASSAHRGGTKDNEQFF.

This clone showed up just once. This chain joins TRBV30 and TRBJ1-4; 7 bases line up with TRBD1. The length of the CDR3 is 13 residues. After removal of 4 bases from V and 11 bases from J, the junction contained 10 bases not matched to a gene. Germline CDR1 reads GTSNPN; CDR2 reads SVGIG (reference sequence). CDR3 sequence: CAWTRGRGYKLFF. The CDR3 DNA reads TGTGCCTGGACGCGAGGCAGGGGGTATAAACTGTTTTTT.

The DNA for the CDR3 is TGTGCCAGCAGTTACGGGACAGGGGGCATATTCCCTGAAGCTTTCTTT. Its protein is CASSYGTGGIFPEAFF. The V and J genes are TRBV6-5 and TRBJ1-1, with 12 bases fitting TRBD1. V lost 2 bases to trimming and J lost 6 bases; unmatched junction nucleotides: 7. The germline CDR1 and CDR2 sequences are MNHEY and SVGAGI. The length of the CDR3 is 16 residues.

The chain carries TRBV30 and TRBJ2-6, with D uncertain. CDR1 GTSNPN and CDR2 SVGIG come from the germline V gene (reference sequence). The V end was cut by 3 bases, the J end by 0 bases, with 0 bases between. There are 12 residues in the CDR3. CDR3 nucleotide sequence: TGTGCCTGGAGCTCTGGGGCCAACGTCCTGACTTTC. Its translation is CAWSSGANVLTF.

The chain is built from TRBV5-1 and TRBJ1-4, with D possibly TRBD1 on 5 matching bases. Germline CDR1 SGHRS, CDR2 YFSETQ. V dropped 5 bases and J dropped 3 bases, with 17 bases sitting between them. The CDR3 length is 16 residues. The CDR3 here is CASRPRPGGANEKLFF. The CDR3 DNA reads TGCGCCAGCAGGCCCCGCCCGGGGGGGGCTAATGAAAAACTGTTTTTT. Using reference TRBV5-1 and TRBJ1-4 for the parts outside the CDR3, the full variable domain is KAGVTQTPRYLIKTRGQQVTLSCSPISGHRSVSWYQQTPGQGLQFLFEYFSETQRNKGNFPGRFSGRQFSNSRSEMNVSTLELGDSALYLCASRPRPGGANEKLFFGSGTQLSVL.

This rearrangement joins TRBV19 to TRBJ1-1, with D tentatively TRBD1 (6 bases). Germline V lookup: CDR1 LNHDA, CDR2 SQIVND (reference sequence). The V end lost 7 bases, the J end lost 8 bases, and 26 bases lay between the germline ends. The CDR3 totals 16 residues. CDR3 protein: CASIPTGNKPNGEAFF. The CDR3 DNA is TGTGCCAGTATTCCGACAGGCAACAAACCGAATGGGGAAGCTTTCTTT. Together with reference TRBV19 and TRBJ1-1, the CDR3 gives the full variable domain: DGGITQSPKYLFRKEGQNVTLSCEQNLNHDAMYWYRQDPGQGLRLIYYSQIVNDFQKGDIAEGYSVSREKKESFPLTVTSAQKNPTAFYLCASIPTGNKPNGEAFFGQGTRLTVV.

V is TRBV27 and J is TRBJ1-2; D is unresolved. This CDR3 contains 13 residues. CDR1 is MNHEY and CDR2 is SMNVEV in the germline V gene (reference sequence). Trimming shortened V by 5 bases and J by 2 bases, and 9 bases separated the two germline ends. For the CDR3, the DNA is TGTGCCAGCAGTCGGACCCAGAACTATGGCTACACCTTC. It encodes CASSRTQNYGYTF.

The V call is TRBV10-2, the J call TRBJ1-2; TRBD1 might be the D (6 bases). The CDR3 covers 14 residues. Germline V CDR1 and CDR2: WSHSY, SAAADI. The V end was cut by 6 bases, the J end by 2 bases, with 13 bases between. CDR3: CASSTGSTNYGYTF. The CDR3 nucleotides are TGCGCCAGCAGCACAGGGTCCACGAACTATGGCTACACCTTC.

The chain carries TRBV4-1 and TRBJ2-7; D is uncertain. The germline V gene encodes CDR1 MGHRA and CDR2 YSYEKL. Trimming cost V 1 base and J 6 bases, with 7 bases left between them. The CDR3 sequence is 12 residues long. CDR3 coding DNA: TGCGCCAGCAGCCAAGGATCCGGCGAGCAGTACTTC. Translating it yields CASSQGSGEQYF.

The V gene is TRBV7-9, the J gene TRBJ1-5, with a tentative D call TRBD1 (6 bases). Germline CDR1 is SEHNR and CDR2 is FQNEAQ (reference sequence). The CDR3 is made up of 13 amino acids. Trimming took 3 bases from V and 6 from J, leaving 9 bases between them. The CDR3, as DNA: TGTGCCAGCAGCTTGCAGGGGCTTCAGCCCCAGCATTTT. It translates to CASSLQGLQPQHF.

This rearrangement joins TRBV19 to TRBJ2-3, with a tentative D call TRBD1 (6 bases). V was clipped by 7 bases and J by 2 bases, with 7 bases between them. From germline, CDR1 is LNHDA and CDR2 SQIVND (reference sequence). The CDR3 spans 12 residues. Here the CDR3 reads CASTGDTDTQYF. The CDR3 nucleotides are TGTGCCAGTACAGGGGACACAGATACGCAGTATTTT. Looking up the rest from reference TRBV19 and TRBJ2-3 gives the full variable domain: DGGITQSPKYLFRKEGQNVTLSCEQNLNHDAMYWYRQDPGQGLRLIYYSQIVNDFQKGDIAEGYSVSREKKESFPLTVTSAQKNPTAFYLCASTGDTDTQYFGPGTRLTVL.

In DNA, the CDR3 is TGTGCCAGCAGCCCTTCGGACTACAATGAGCAGTTCTTC. Amino acid sequence: CASSPSDYNEQFF. The rearrangement links TRBV7-2 to TRBJ2-1, with unresolved D. The germline CDR1 and CDR2 sequences are SGHTA and FQGNSA. This CDR3 is 13 amino acids long. Trimming left V 5 bases short and J 3 bases short, with 8 bases between.

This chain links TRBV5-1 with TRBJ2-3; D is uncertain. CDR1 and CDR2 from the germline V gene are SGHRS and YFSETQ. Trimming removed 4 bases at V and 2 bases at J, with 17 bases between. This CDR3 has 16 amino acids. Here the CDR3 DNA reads TGCGCCAGCAGCCCCCGTCCGACGTCGCTCACAGATACGCAGTATTTT. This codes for CASSPRPTSLTDTQYF.

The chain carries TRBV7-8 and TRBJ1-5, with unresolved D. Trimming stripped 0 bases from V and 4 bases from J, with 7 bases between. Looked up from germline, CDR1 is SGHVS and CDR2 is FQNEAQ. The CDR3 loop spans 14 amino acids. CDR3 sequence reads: CASSLAGLNQPQHF. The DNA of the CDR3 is TGTGCCAGCAGCTTAGCAGGGTTGAATCAGCCCCAGCATTTT. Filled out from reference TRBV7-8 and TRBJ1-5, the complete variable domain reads GAGVSQSPRYKVAKRGQDVALRCDPISGHVSLFWYQQALGQGPEFLTYFQNEAQLDKSGLPSDRFFAERPEGSVSTLKIQRTQQEDSAVYLCASSLAGLNQPQHFGDGTRLSIL.

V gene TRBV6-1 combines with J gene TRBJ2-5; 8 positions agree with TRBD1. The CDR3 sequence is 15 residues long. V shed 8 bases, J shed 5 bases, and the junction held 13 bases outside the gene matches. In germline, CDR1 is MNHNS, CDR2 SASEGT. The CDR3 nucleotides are TGTGCCAGCTCGTCCGTGGCAGGGGGCTTGGAGACCCAGTACTTC. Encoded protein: CASSSVAGGLETQYF.